These T cell receptor beta chains were read from a single sample in a study of blood T cell repertoires in COVID-19. TCRdb keeps only in-frame clones here, not all; method: immunoSEQ multiplex PCR. The sample shows about 150,000 clones, about 90% of them seen only once. Sequencing used peripheral blood. These receptors were obtained from a woman aged 60-75 years with active or convalescent COVID-19. Both conserved end residues are part of each CDR3. Fields, in order: V gene, clone size, D gene, J gene, CDR3 protein, CDR3 DNA. The D gene is left open where the match is weak. Some rows have no size entry. The others give once, few or many, or a class for an expanded clone.

TRBV10-3	-	TRBD1	TRBJ2-3	CAISRTGGTTDTQYF	TGTGCCATCAGCCGGACAGGGGGGACCACAGATACGCAGTATTTT
TRBV4-3	-	-	TRBJ2-3	CASSQEVFGGPDTQYF	TGCGCCAGCAGCCAAGAGGTTTTCGGGGGACCAGATACGCAGTATTTT
TRBV9	-	TRBD2	TRBJ2-7	CASSAVAGGSYEQYF	TGTGCCAGCAGCGCTGTAGCGGGGGGCTCCTACGAGCAGTACTTC
TRBV19	-	-	TRBJ2-5	CASRGEELAQYF	TGTGCCAGTAGGGGAGAGGAGCTGGCCCAGTACTTC
TRBV18	-	-	TRBJ2-6	CASSPPSKLANVLTF	TGTGCCAGCTCACCACCATCGAAGCTGGCCAACGTCCTGACTTTC
TRBV15	-	TRBD2	TRBJ2-2	CATLGRAGELFF	TGTGCCACCTTAGGGAGGGCCGGGGAGCTGTTTTTT
TRBV2	-	-	TRBJ1-4	CASSLDSNEKLFF	TGTGCCAGCAGTCTCGACAGTAATGAAAAACTGTTTTTT
TRBV5-4	once	-	TRBJ1-6	CASSFGTDSENSPLHF	TGTGCCAGCAGCTTTGGAACGGACAGCGAAAATTCACCCCTCCACTTT
TRBV19	-	TRBD1	TRBJ1-6	CASSSTPTGGVYNSPLHF	TGTGCCAGTAGTTCCACCCCAACAGGGGGCGTCTATAATTCACCCCTCCACTTT
TRBV19	-	-	TRBJ1-6	CASSIQGIYNSPLHF	TGTGCCAGTAGTATACAGGGGATCTATAATTCACCCCTCCACTTT
TRBV7-3	-	TRBD1	TRBJ1-1	CASSLLGQALNTEAFF	TGTGCCAGCAGCTTATTGGGACAGGCCCTGAACACTGAAGCTTTCTTT
TRBV6-5	-	TRBD2	TRBJ2-7	CASRTSGGAGEQYF	TGTGCCAGCAGGACTAGCGGGGGGGCGGGGGAGCAGTACTTC
TRBV19	-	-	TRBJ1-1	CASSASQGRKGEAFF	TGTGCCAGTAGTGCATCACAGGGAAGAAAGGGTGAAGCTTTCTTT
TRBV6-2/TRBV6-3	-	-	TRBJ1-1	CASSLNSIGDTEAFF	TGTGCCAGCAGCCTAAACTCAATCGGGGACACTGAAGCTTTCTTT
TRBV5-1	-	-	TRBJ1-5	CASSIGDGNQPQHF	TGCGCCAGCAGCATCGGGGATGGCAATCAGCCCCAGCATTTT
TRBV13	once	-	TRBJ2-7	CASSPPVGSLYEQYF	TGTGCCAGCAGTCCCCCCGTGGGCAGTCTCTACGAGCAGTACTTC
TRBV6-5	-	-	TRBJ1-4	CASRLEDWEKLFF	TGTGCCAGCAGATTGGAGGATTGGGAAAAACTGTTTTTT
TRBV18	few	-	TRBJ2-2	CASSPGGLGNTGELFF	TGTGCCAGCTCACCTGGGGGCCTCGGGAACACCGGGGAGCTGTTTTTT
TRBV14	-	TRBD1	TRBJ2-5	CASSQVPSSRTGRETQYF	TGTGCCAGCAGCCAAGTCCCCTCTTCCCGGACAGGGCGGGAGACCCAGTACTTC
TRBV7-2	-	-	TRBJ2-3	CASTPGHQTDTQYF	TGTGCCAGCACTCCGGGACATCAAACAGATACGCAGTATTTT
TRBV29-1	-	TRBD1	TRBJ2-5	CSVVRQGKGETQYF	TGCAGCGTTGTTCGACAGGGCAAAGGAGAGACCCAGTACTTC
TRBV9	once	-	TRBJ1-3	CASSPTTVSGNTIYF	TGTGCCAGCAGCCCGACGACAGTCTCTGGAAACACCATATATTTT
TRBV5-8	-	-	TRBJ2-7	CASSLGQPKTYEQYF	TGTGCCAGCAGCTTGGGACAGCCTAAGACCTACGAGCAGTACTTC
TRBV5-1	once	TRBD1	TRBJ1-2	CASSLDRGYGYTF	TGCGCCAGCAGCTTGGACAGGGGTTATGGCTACACCTTC
TRBV11-3	-	-	TRBJ2-1	CASSLYAGGEQFF	TGTGCCAGCAGCTTATACGCCGGCGGTGAGCAGTTCTTC
TRBV10-3	-	TRBD1	TRBJ1-1	CAINAGQANTEAFF	TGTGCCATCAATGCGGGACAGGCGAACACTGAAGCTTTCTTT
TRBV12-3/TRBV12-4	-	TRBD1	TRBJ2-5	CASSSTGEETQYF	TGTGCCAGCAGTTCAACAGGGGAAGAGACCCAGTACTTC
TRBV12-3/TRBV12-4	-	-	TRBJ1-1	CASSSGGGTEAFF	TGTGCCAGCAGTTCGGGAGGGGGTACTGAAGCTTTCTTT
TRBV10-3	-	-	TRBJ1-5	CAISESTAGQPQHF	TGTGCCATCAGTGAGTCAACAGCCGGCCAGCCCCAGCATTTT
TRBV3-1/TRBV3-2	-	-	TRBJ1-6	CASRRRGSYNSPLHF	TGTGCCAGCCGGAGAAGGGGCTCCTATAATTCACCCCTCCACTTT
TRBV4-1	-	-	TRBJ1-2	CASRSAGDYGYTF	TGCGCCAGCAGGTCGGCAGGGGACTATGGCTACACCTTC
TRBV7-9	-	-	TRBJ1-1	CASRDSLNTEAFF	TGTGCCAGCAGGGACAGCCTGAACACTGAAGCTTTCTTT
TRBV19	-	-	TRBJ1-4	CASRRVGGNEKLFF	TGTGCCAGTAGACGAGTGGGAGGTAATGAAAAACTGTTTTTT
TRBV21-1	once	-	TRBJ1-5	CASRKTGGWQPQHF	TGTGCCAGCAGAAAAACAGGGGGCTGGCAGCCCCAGCATTTT
TRBV10-3	once	TRBD1	TRBJ1-2	CATRGGTGGGYTF	TGTGCCACAAGGGGGGGGACAGGGGGCGGCTACACCTTC
TRBV7-8	-	TRBD1	TRBJ1-2	CASSLEGGAFYGYTF	TGTGCCAGCAGCTTAGAAGGGGGCGCTTTCTACGGCTACACCTTC
TRBV29-1	-	-	TRBJ2-1	CSGTGTHSYNEQFF	TGCAGCGGAACCGGGACACACTCCTACAATGAGCAGTTCTTC
TRBV29-1	-	-	TRBJ1-2	CSVVPHSGGGGYTF	TGCAGCGTTGTCCCTCATTCGGGGGGTGGTGGCTACACCTTC
TRBV19	once	TRBD1	TRBJ2-5	CASSPDRDQETQYF	TGTGCCAGTAGCCCAGACAGGGATCAAGAGACCCAGTACTTC
TRBV2	-	TRBD1	TRBJ1-4	CASSSRDSLATNEKLFF	TGTGCCAGCAGCTCCCGGGACAGCCTTGCAACTAATGAAAAACTGTTTTTT
TRBV2	once	TRBD1	TRBJ1-2	CASSGLAGGDGYTF	TGTGCCAGCAGTGGGCTGGCAGGGGGCGATGGCTACACCTTC
TRBV25-1	-	TRBD1	TRBJ2-7	CASSPGQEQYF	TGTGCCAGCAGTCCGGGACAGGAGCAGTACTTC
TRBV19	-	TRBD1	TRBJ1-5	CASSTPPTGHSKRPQHF	TGTGCCAGTAGTACCCCCCCGACAGGGCATTCGAAGCGGCCCCAGCATTTT
TRBV7-2	-	TRBD2	TRBJ2-7	CASSLDSGEYYEQYF	TGTGCCAGCAGCTTAGATAGCGGGGAATACTACGAGCAGTACTTC
TRBV19	-	-	TRBJ1-1	CASMAGGVNTEAFF	TGTGCCAGTATGGCGGGTGGAGTGAACACTGAAGCTTTCTTT
TRBV1	-	-	TRBJ1-5	CTSSTLGGDQPQHF	TGCACCAGCAGCACCCTGGGGGGAGATCAGCCCCAGCATTTT
TRBV12-3/TRBV12-4	-	-	TRBJ1-4	CASSSNEKLFF	TGTGCCAGCAGTTCGAATGAAAAACTGTTTTTT
TRBV5-1	-	TRBD1	TRBJ2-3	CASSFKGAATDTQYF	TGCGCCAGCAGCTTCAAGGGGGCAGCCACAGATACGCAGTATTTT
TRBV2	-	-	TRBJ1-2	CASRQGSNYGYTF	TGTGCCAGCAGACAGGGTAGTAACTATGGCTACACCTTC
TRBV3-1/TRBV3-2	-	-	TRBJ1-4	CASSQRTGNEKLFF	TGTGCCAGCAGCCAGAGGACGGGGAATGAAAAACTGTTTTTT
TRBV9	-	TRBD2	TRBJ2-3	CASSPRTSGDTDTQYF	TGTGCCAGCAGCCCTCGGACTAGCGGGGATACAGATACGCAGTATTTT
TRBV5-4	-	-	TRBJ1-2	CASSIRQGRDSYTF	TGTGCCAGCAGCATCCGACAAGGGAGAGACAGCTACACCTTC
TRBV2	-	-	TRBJ2-1	CASSEGWTAYNEQFF	TGTGCCAGCAGTGAAGGGTGGACAGCGTACAATGAGCAGTTCTTC
TRBV5-1	-	TRBD2	TRBJ2-5	CASSRTSGGETQYF	TGCGCCAGCAGCCGGACTAGCGGGGGGGAGACCCAGTACTTC
TRBV28	-	-	TRBJ2-2	CASSLSGDGELFF	TGTGCCAGCAGTTTATCAGGGGACGGGGAGCTGTTTTTT